This T cell receptor beta chain was captured in a study of Graves' ophthalmopathy and Graves' hyperthyroidism. The study's findings and limits: Blood also harbored most expanded thyroid clonotypes above 0.001 frequency.

Many counts were recorded for this clonotype. Its antigen is as yet unknown. Other autoimmune diseases, uncontrolled infections, pregnancy or lactation ruled patients out of participation. Symptoms, serum thyroxine and TRAb, thyroid ultrasound, and orbital computed tomography formed the diagnostic basis. The authors isolated PBMCs from 8 to 10 ml of fresh peripheral blood. Investigators amplified TCR beta CDR3 regions from RNA transcripts. First-round RT-PCR relied on HTBI primers, and a second-round multiplex PCR came next. Each CDR3 protein gets one entry after TCRdb re-called the multiplex PCR reads with MiXCR. The table lists some 380,000 distinct CDR3 sequences, over 15% of them singletons. Trimming pared 6 bases from V and 2 bases from J, leaving 10 bases between. Per the germline V gene, CDR1 is DFQATT and CDR2 is SNEGSKA (reference sequence). The CDR3 runs to 12 residues.

This clonotype was obtained from a woman between 18 and 29 years old with stable Graves' hyperthyroidism. V gene TRBV20-1 combines with J gene TRBJ1-2; D possibly corresponds to TRBD1 (5 bases). Sequenced sample: peripheral blood. CDR3 DNA: TGCAGTGCAACCGACAGAAACTATGGCTACACCTTC. It codes for CSATDRNYGYTF.